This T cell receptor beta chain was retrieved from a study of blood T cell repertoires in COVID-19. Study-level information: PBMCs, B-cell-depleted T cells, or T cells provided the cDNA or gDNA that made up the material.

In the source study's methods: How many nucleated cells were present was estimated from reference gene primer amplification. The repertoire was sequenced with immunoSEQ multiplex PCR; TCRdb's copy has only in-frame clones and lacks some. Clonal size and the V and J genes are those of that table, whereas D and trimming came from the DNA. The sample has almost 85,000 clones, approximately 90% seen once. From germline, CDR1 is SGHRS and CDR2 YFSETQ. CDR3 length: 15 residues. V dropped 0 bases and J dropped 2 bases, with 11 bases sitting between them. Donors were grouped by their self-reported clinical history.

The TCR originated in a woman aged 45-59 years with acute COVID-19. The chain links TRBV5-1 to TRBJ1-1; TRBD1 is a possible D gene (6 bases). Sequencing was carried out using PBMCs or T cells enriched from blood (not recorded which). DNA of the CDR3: TGCGCCAGCAGCTTGGGAGTAGGGGGAAACACTGAAGCTTTCTTT. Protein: CASSLGVGGNTEAFF.